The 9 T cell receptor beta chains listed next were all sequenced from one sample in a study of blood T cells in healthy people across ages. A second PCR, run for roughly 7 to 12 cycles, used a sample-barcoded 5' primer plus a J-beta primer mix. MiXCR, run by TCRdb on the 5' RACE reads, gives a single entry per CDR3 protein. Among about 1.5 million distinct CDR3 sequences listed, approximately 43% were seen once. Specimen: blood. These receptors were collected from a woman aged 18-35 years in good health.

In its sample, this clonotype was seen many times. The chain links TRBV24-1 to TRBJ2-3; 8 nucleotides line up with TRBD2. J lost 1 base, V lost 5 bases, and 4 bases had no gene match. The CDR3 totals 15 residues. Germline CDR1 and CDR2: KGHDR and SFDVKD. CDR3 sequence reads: CATSGKRERTDTQYF. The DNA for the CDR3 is TGTGCCACCAGTGGCAAGCGGGAGCGCACAGATACGCAGTATTTT.

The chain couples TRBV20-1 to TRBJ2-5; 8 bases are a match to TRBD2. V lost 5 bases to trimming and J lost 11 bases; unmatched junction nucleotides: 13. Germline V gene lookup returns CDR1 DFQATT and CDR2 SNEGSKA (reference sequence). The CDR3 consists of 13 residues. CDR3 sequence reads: CSARRGGPDEQYF. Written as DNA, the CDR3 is TGCAGTGCTCGCCGGGGGGGCCCCGATGAGCAGTACTTC.

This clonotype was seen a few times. CDR3 DNA: TGTGCCAGCAGTGAGGGCGCTCATTCCTACAATGAGCAGTTCTTC. Its translation: CASSEGAHSYNEQFF. The chain couples TRBV25-1 to TRBJ2-1; D not certain. Germline lookup yields CDR1 MGHDK and CDR2 SYGVNS. This CDR3 contains 15 residues. Trimming stripped 3 bases from V and 1 base from J, with 10 bases between. The complete variable domain, with remaining parts taken from reference TRBV25-1 and TRBJ2-1, reads EADIYQTPRYLVIGTGKKITLECSQTMGHDKMYWYQQDPGMELHLIHYSYGVNSTEKGDLSSESTVSRIRTEHFPLTLESARPSHTSQYLCASSEGAHSYNEQFFGPGTRLTVL.

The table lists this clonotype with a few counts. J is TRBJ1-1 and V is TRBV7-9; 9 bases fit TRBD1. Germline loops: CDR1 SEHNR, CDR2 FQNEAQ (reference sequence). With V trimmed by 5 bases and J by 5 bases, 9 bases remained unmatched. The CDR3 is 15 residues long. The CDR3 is CASSATPGQGTEAFF. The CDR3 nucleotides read TGTGCCAGCAGCGCAACGCCGGGACAGGGTACTGAAGCTTTCTTT.

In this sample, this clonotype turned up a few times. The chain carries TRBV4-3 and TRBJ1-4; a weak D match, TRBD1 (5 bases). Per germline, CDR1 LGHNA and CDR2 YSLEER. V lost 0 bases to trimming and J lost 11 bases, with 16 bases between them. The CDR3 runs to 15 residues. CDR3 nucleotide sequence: TGCGCCAGCAGCCAAGATCTCGGGGACGGTGGGAAACTGTTTTTT. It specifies CASSQDLGDGGKLFF.

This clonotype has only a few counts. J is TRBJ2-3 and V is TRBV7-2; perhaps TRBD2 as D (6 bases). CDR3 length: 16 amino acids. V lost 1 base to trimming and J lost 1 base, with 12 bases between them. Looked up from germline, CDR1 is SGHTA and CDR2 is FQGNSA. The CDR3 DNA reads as TGTGCCAGCAGCTTAGTTGGGGGGACCCGCACAGATACGCAGTATTTT. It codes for CASSLVGGTRTDTQYF.

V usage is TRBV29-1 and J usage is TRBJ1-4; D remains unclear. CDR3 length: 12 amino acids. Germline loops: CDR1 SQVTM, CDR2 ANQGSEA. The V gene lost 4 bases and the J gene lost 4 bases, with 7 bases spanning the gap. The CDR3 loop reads CSVGAFNEKLFF. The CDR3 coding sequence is TGCAGCGTTGGTGCCTTTAATGAAAAACTGTTTTTT.

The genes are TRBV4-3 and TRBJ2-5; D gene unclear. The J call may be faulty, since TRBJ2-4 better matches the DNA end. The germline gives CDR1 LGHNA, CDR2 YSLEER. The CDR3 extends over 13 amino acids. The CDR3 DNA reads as TGCGCCAGCAGCCAAGATTATGCAAACATTCAGTACTTC. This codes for CASSQDYANIQYF.

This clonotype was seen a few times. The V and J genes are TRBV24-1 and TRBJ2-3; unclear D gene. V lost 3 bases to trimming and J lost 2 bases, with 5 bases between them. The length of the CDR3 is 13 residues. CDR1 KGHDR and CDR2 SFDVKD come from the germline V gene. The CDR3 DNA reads TGTGCCACCAGTGATCCCTACACAGATACGCAGTATTTT. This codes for CATSDPYTDTQYF.